This TCR beta chain is drawn from a study of shared clonotypes between healthy human individuals. Method: immunoSEQ multiplex PCR; TCRdb's copy keeps in-frame clones and lacks some. Of some 1,400,000 clones listed, roughly 96% are singletons. On this clone: As yet, its antigen is unknown.

General study findings and limits: Shared clonotypes across all four donors exceeded non-shared ones in generation probability.

The CDR3 extends over 14 amino acids. Trimming at V came to 7 bases and at J to 1 base, leaving 5 bases not matched to a gene. In germline, CDR1 is SGHTA, CDR2 FQGNSA. All the donors were Caucasian adults who lived in Nashville, Tennessee. CD4+ cells were split into CD45RA+ naive and CD45RA-negative memory subsets. Material: naive CD4+ T cells sorted from blood. As to subset: CD45RA+ positively selected. This TCR came from a man aged 30-40 years in good health. V and J are TRBV7-2 and TRBJ2-3, with TRBD2 matching over 7 bases. CDR3 in DNA: TGTGCCAGCACTCGAACTAGCGGCACAGATACGCAGTATTTT. The encoded protein is CASTRTSGTDTQYF.